This TCR beta chain emerged from a study of shared clonotypes between healthy human individuals. General study points: Blood was the sole source, and tissue repertoires probably differ. Richness estimates generally favored naive over memory subsets.

In germline, CDR1 is MNHNS, CDR2 SASEGT. Trimming removed 3 bases from V and 2 bases from J, with 7 bases in between. The CDR3 loop spans 13 amino acids. Naive CD8 cells, CD45RO-negative and positively selected for CCR7, excluded terminally differentiated effector memory CD45RA+ cells. A remark on this clone: What it binds is unknown.

Deep level was the assay's run setting. The input for sorted-subset replicate PCRs was around 0.2 ug DNA, some 28,000 T cell genomes. Method: immunoSEQ multiplex PCR; TCRdb's copy keeps in-frame clones and lacks some. The table shows approximately 1.9 million clones, with 93% occurring only once. The TCR originated in a man aged 18 to 30 in good health. Some clones in this sample may be carry-over from other donors' samples. Material for sequencing was naive CD8+ T cells from PBMCs. The chain has TRBV6-1 and TRBJ1-2; no clear D. The DNA of the CDR3 is TGTGCCAGCAGTGAGTGGCAAAACTATGGCTACACCTTC. Translating gives CASSEWQNYGYTF.